The rows below give T cell receptor beta chains drawn from one sample of a study of response to subunit inactivated influenza vaccine. TCRdb re-called the RT-PCR reads with MiXCR, one entry per CDR3 protein. The table includes 150,000 to 200,000 distinct CDR3 sequences, roughly 12% detected once. These data were also filed under a second study, of T cells expressing NK-cell markers.

The input for sequencing was CD8+ T cells sorted from PBMCs, taken 11 to 12 days after vaccination. The receptors derive from a middle-aged man who received an inactivated influenza vaccine. The CDR3 runs from the conserved cysteine through the conserved F or W. D genes are given only for firm matches. Clone sizes are given selectively: once, few, many, or a class where the clone is expanded.

cdr3_length: 16
d_call: TRBD2
clone_size: few
v_call: TRBV6-5
j_call: TRBJ2-1
cdr3_aa: CASSYSTSGAYNEQFF
cdr3_nt: TGTGCCAGCAGTTATTCGACTAGCGGGGCCTACAATGAGCAGTTCTTC

cdr3_length: 16
d_call: NA
clone_size: many
v_call: TRBV27
j_call: TRBJ2-2
cdr3_aa: CASSVIGGHYTGELFF
cdr3_nt: TGTGCCAGCAGCGTAATCGGGGGGCATTACACCGGGGAGCTGTTTTTT

cdr3_length: 14
d_call: NA
clone_size: many
v_call: TRBV4-1
j_call: TRBJ1-4
cdr3_aa: CASSQGGFPEKLFF
cdr3_nt: TGCGCCAGCAGCCAAGGGGGGTTCCCCGAAAAACTGTTTTTT

cdr3_length: 17
d_call: NA
clone_size: NA
v_call: TRBV11-2
j_call: TRBJ2-1
cdr3_aa: CASSLEVAPGSYNEQFF
cdr3_nt: TGTGCCAGCAGCTTAGAGGTTGCCCCGGGCTCCTACAATGAGCAGTTCTTC

cdr3_length: 17
d_call: NA
clone_size: few
v_call: TRBV7-9
j_call: TRBJ1-4
cdr3_aa: CASSLIRTYRVGEKLFF
cdr3_nt: TGTGCCAGCAGCTTAATACGAACGTACAGGGTTGGCGAAAAACTGTTTTTT

cdr3_length: 16
d_call: TRBD1
clone_size: NA
v_call: TRBV6-5
j_call: TRBJ2-1
cdr3_aa: CASSSERTGGYNEQFF
cdr3_nt: TGTGCCAGCAGTTCGGAAAGGACAGGGGGCTACAATGAGCAGTTCTTC

cdr3_length: 16
d_call: NA
clone_size: few
v_call: TRBV28
j_call: TRBJ2-5
cdr3_aa: CASSPAGAASQVTQYF
cdr3_nt: TGTGCCAGCAGCCCGGCAGGGGCTGCCTCTCAAGTCACCCAGTACTTC

cdr3_length: 17
d_call: TRBD2
clone_size: NA
v_call: TRBV7-6
j_call: TRBJ2-2
cdr3_aa: CASSEELRREITGELFF
cdr3_nt: TGTGCCAGCAGCGAAGAGTTGAGGCGGGAGATCACCGGGGAGCTGTTTTTT

cdr3_length: 14
d_call: NA
clone_size: NA
v_call: TRBV13
j_call: TRBJ1-1
cdr3_aa: CASSFLGGNTEAFF
cdr3_nt: TGTGCCAGCAGCTTTCTCGGGGGGAACACTGAAGCTTTCTTT

cdr3_length: 14
d_call: NA
clone_size: few
v_call: TRBV6-5
j_call: TRBJ2-3
cdr3_aa: CASSYVGSGDTQYF
cdr3_nt: TGTGCCAGCAGTTACGTAGGCAGCGGGGATACGCAGTATTTT

cdr3_length: 13
d_call: TRBD2
clone_size: NA
v_call: TRBV27
j_call: TRBJ2-1
cdr3_aa: CASKNGGGNEQFF
cdr3_nt: TGTGCCAGCAAAAATGGGGGGGGCAATGAGCAGTTCTTC

cdr3_length: 14
d_call: NA
clone_size: many
v_call: TRBV4-3
j_call: TRBJ2-7
cdr3_aa: CASSQGSVGYEQYF
cdr3_nt: TGCGCCAGCAGCCAAGGGTCCGTGGGCTACGAGCAGTACTTC

cdr3_length: 12
d_call: NA
clone_size: few
v_call: TRBV30
j_call: TRBJ2-1
cdr3_aa: CAWANPYNEQFF
cdr3_nt: TGTGCCTGGGCTAATCCCTACAATGAGCAGTTCTTC

cdr3_length: 16
d_call: TRBD1
clone_size: few
v_call: TRBV2
j_call: TRBJ1-5
cdr3_aa: CASSETGTALNQPQHF
cdr3_nt: TGTGCCAGCAGTGAAACCGGGACAGCCTTGAATCAGCCCCAGCATTTT

cdr3_length: 16
d_call: TRBD1
clone_size: NA
v_call: TRBV7-9
j_call: TRBJ2-5
cdr3_aa: CASSLAFGTGDETQYF
cdr3_nt: TGTGCCAGCAGCTTAGCCTTCGGGACAGGGGATGAGACCCAGTACTTC

cdr3_length: 14
d_call: NA
clone_size: many
v_call: TRBV28
j_call: TRBJ2-7
cdr3_aa: CASRPQGTGYEQYF
cdr3_nt: TGTGCCAGCAGACCTCAGGGAACGGGTTACGAGCAGTACTTC

cdr3_length: 16
d_call: TRBD2
clone_size: NA
v_call: TRBV7-2
j_call: TRBJ2-1
cdr3_aa: CASSLIVGLADNEQFF
cdr3_nt: TGTGCCAGCAGCCTAATAGTCGGACTAGCGGACAATGAGCAGTTCTTC

cdr3_length: 17
d_call: NA
clone_size: many
v_call: TRBV7-9
j_call: TRBJ1-1
cdr3_aa: CASSPPPSGLPNTEAFF
cdr3_nt: TGTGCCAGCAGCCCCCCCCCGTCGGGACTCCCGAACACTGAAGCTTTCTTT

cdr3_length: 13
d_call: NA
clone_size: few
v_call: TRBV10-1
j_call: TRBJ2-2
cdr3_aa: CVSRWGPTGELFF
cdr3_nt: TGCGTCTCGAGGTGGGGGCCCACCGGGGAGCTGTTTTTT

cdr3_length: 14
d_call: NA
clone_size: few
v_call: TRBV11-2
j_call: TRBJ2-7
cdr3_aa: CASSLGYGGYEQYF
cdr3_nt: TGTGCCAGCAGCTTAGGGTACGGGGGCTACGAGCAGTACTTC

cdr3_length: 15
d_call: TRBD1
clone_size: many
v_call: TRBV28
j_call: TRBJ2-1
cdr3_aa: CASSLFRDSYNEQFF
cdr3_nt: TGTGCCAGCAGTTTATTCCGGGACAGCTACAATGAGCAGTTCTTC

cdr3_length: 18
d_call: NA
clone_size: many
v_call: TRBV10-3
j_call: TRBJ2-1
cdr3_aa: CAISEPISGLSLYNEQFF
cdr3_nt: TGTGCCATCAGTGAGCCTATTTCCGGGTTGTCGCTTTACAATGAGCAGTTCTTC

cdr3_length: 17
d_call: TRBD2
clone_size: few
v_call: TRBV14
j_call: TRBJ2-3
cdr3_aa: CASSQVLAGAHTDTQYF
cdr3_nt: TGTGCCAGCAGCCAAGTCCTAGCGGGGGCTCACACAGATACGCAGTATTTT

cdr3_length: 11
d_call: NA
clone_size: few
v_call: TRBV29-1
j_call: TRBJ1-2
cdr3_aa: CSVGATALDTF
cdr3_nt: TGCAGCGTTGGGGCTACCGCCCTGGACACCTTC

cdr3_length: 16
d_call: TRBD2
clone_size: many
v_call: TRBV6-4
j_call: TRBJ2-3
cdr3_aa: CASSDDGTSGTDTQYF
cdr3_nt: TGTGCCAGCAGTGACGACGGGACTAGCGGCACAGATACGCAGTATTTT

cdr3_length: 15
d_call: NA
clone_size: NA
v_call: TRBV20-1
j_call: TRBJ2-4
cdr3_aa: CSARDPGQLENIQYF
cdr3_nt: TGCAGTGCTAGAGACCCGGGACAACTGGAAAACATTCAGTACTTC

cdr3_length: 19
d_call: TRBD2
clone_size: few
v_call: TRBV6-5
j_call: TRBJ2-2
cdr3_aa: CASSYSTTETSGNTGELFF
cdr3_nt: TGTGCCAGCAGTTACTCGACTACCGAGACTAGCGGAAACACCGGGGAGCTGTTTTTT

cdr3_length: 16
d_call: NA
clone_size: many
v_call: TRBV29-1
j_call: TRBJ2-5
cdr3_aa: CSVEDPGTLYQETQYF
cdr3_nt: TGCAGCGTTGAAGACCCGGGGACCCTGTACCAAGAGACCCAGTACTTC

cdr3_length: 13
d_call: NA
clone_size: once
v_call: TRBV20-1
j_call: TRBJ1-2
cdr3_aa: CSTQGRENYGYTF
cdr3_nt: TGCAGTACTCAGGGGAGGGAGAACTATGGCTACACCTTC

cdr3_length: 13
d_call: TRBD1
clone_size: few
v_call: TRBV4-1
j_call: TRBJ2-7
cdr3_aa: CASSIQTGYEQYF
cdr3_nt: TGCGCCAGCAGCATTCAGACAGGGTACGAGCAGTACTTC

cdr3_length: 13
d_call: NA
clone_size: few
v_call: TRBV5-5
j_call: TRBJ2-7
cdr3_aa: CASSSGRSYEQYF
cdr3_nt: TGTGCCAGCAGTTCAGGGAGATCCTACGAGCAGTACTTC

cdr3_length: 14
d_call: TRBD1
clone_size: NA
v_call: TRBV13
j_call: TRBJ2-7
cdr3_aa: CASSLGQGNTEQYF
cdr3_nt: TGTGCCAGCAGCTTAGGACAGGGGAATACCGAGCAGTACTTC

cdr3_length: 15
d_call: NA
clone_size: few
v_call: TRBV29-1
j_call: TRBJ1-4
cdr3_aa: CSVARGGPTNEKLFF
cdr3_nt: TGCAGCGTTGCCCGAGGGGGACCAACTAATGAAAAACTGTTTTTT

cdr3_length: 15
d_call: TRBD2
clone_size: NA
v_call: TRBV15
j_call: TRBJ2-1
cdr3_aa: CATSGPGTSVSEQFF
cdr3_nt: TGTGCCACCAGCGGACCCGGGACTAGCGTTAGTGAGCAGTTCTTC

cdr3_length: 17
d_call: TRBD2
clone_size: few
v_call: TRBV27
j_call: TRBJ2-7
cdr3_aa: CASSLLGASGTSYEQYF
cdr3_nt: TGTGCCAGCAGTTTACTCGGGGCTAGCGGGACGAGCTACGAGCAGTACTTC

cdr3_length: 17
d_call: NA
clone_size: few
v_call: TRBV4-2
j_call: TRBJ2-7
cdr3_aa: CASSHLGGVERTYEQYF
cdr3_nt: TGTGCCAGCAGCCACCTAGGTGGGGTTGAAAGGACCTACGAGCAGTACTTC